This T cell receptor (beta chain) came from a study of T cells in Graves' hyperthyroidism and ophthalmopathy. Looking at the study overall: At the time of initial diagnosis and before any treatment, peripheral blood was collected.

Amplification of TCR beta CDR3 regions was performed using RNA transcripts as template. The TCR CDR3 first-round RT-PCR relied on the HTBI primer set. TCRdb reprocessed the multiplex PCR reads via MiXCR and lists one record per CDR3 protein. Here the sample spans 460,000 or so distinct CDR3 sequences, under 15% being singletons. CDR1 and CDR2 from the germline V gene are GTSNPN and SVGIG (reference sequence). This CDR3 has 15 amino acids. Trimming took 4 bases from V and 2 from J; bases not matched to a gene: 6. The table lists this clonotype with many counts. Material for sequencing was blood. The gene calls are TRBV30 and TRBJ2-1; 9 bases align to TRBD2. The sequence came from a woman younger than 30 with Graves' hyperthyroidism. The CDR3 region is CAWTGGRATYNEQFF. DNA of the CDR3: TGTGCCTGGACGGGCGGGAGGGCTACCTACAATGAGCAGTTCTTC.